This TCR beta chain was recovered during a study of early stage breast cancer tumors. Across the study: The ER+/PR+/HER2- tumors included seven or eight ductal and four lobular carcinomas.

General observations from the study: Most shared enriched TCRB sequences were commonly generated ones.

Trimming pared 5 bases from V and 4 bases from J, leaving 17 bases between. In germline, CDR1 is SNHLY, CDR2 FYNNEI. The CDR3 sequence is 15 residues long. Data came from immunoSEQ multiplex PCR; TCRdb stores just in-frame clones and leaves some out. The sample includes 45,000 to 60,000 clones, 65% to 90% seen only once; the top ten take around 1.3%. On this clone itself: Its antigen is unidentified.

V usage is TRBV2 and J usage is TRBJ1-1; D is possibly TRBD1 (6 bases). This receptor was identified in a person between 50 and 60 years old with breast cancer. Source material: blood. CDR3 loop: CASSTQAGVGTEAFF. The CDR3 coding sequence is TGTGCCAGCAGTACCCAGGCAGGGGTCGGCACTGAAGCTTTCTTT.